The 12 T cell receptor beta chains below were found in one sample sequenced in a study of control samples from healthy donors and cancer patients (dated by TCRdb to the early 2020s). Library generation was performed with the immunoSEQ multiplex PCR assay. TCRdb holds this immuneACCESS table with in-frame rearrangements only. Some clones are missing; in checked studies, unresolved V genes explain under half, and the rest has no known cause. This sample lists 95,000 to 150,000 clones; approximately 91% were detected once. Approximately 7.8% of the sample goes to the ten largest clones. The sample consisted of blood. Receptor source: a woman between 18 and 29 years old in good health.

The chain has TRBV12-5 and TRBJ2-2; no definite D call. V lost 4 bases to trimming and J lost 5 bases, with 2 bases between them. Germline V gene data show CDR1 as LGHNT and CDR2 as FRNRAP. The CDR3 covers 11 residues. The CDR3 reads CASGWTGELFF. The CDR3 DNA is TGTGCTAGTGGTTGGACCGGGGAGCTGTTTTTT.

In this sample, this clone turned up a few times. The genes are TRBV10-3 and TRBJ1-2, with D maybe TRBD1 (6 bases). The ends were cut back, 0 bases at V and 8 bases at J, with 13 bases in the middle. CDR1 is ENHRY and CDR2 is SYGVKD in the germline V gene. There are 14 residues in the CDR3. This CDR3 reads CAISESGGGRGYTF. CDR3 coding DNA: TGTGCCATCAGTGAGTCGGGAGGGGGTAGAGGCTACACCTTC.

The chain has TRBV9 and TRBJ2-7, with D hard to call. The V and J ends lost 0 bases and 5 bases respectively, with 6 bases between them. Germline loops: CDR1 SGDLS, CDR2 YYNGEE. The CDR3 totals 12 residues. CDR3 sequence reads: CASSVVDHEQYF. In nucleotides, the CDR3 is TGTGCCAGCAGCGTAGTGGACCACGAGCAGTACTTC.

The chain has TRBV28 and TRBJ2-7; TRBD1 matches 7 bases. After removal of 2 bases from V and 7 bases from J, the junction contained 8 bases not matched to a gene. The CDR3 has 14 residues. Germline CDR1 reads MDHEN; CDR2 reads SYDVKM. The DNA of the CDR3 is TGTGCCAGCAGTTTAGCTCGACAGGGTACGGAGCAGTACTTC. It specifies CASSLARQGTEQYF.

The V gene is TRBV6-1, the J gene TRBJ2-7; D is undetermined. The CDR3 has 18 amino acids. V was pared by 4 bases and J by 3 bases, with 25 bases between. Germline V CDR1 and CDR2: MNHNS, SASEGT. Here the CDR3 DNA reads TGTGCCAGCAGTGCCCCCCCCGGCCGAGAAGGGCTGGGCTACGAGCAGTACTTC. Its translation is CASSAPPGREGLGYEQYF.

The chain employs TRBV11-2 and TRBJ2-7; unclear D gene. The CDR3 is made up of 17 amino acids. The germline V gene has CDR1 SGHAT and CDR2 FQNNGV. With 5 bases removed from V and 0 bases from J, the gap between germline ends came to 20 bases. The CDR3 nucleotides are TGTGCCAGCAGCCCACCACCGTTCGCGAAGAGCTCCTACGAGCAGTACTTC. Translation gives CASSPPPFAKSSYEQYF.

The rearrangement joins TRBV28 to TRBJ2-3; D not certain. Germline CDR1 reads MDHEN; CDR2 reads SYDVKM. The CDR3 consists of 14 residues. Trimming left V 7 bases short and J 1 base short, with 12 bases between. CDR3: CASTGYLGTDTQYF. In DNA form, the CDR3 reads TGTGCCAGCACAGGTTACCTCGGCACAGATACGCAGTATTTT.

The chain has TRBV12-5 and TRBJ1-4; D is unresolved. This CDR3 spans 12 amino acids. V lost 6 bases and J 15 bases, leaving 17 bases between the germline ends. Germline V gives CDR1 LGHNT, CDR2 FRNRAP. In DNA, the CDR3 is TGTGCTAGTGGCCCCAAGACCCGCGACGTGTTTTTT. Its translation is CASGPKTRDVFF.

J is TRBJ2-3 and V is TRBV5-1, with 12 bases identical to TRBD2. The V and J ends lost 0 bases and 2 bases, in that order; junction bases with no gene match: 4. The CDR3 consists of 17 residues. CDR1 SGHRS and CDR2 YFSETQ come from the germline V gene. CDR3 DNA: TGCGCCAGCAGCTTGGAGGCTAGCGGGAGGGCCACAGATACGCAGTATTTT. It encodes CASSLEASGRATDTQYF.

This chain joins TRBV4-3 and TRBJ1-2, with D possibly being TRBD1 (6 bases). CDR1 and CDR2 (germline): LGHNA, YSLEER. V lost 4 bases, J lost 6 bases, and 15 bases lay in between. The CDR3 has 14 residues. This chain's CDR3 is CASSPLSRDNGYTF. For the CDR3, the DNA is TGCGCCAGCAGCCCCCTTTCCAGGGACAATGGCTACACCTTC.

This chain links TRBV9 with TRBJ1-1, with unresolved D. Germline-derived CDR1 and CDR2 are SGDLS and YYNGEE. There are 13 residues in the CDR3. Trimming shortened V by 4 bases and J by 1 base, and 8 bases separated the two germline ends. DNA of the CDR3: TGTGCCAGCAGCCCCTGGGGGAACACTGAAGCTTTCTTT. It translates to CASSPWGNTEAFF.

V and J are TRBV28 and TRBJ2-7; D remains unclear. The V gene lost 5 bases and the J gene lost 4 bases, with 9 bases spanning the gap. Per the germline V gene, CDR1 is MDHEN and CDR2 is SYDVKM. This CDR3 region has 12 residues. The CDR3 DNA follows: TGTGCCAGCAGTCCCAAGGTTTACGAGCAGTACTTC. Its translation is CASSPKVYEQYF.